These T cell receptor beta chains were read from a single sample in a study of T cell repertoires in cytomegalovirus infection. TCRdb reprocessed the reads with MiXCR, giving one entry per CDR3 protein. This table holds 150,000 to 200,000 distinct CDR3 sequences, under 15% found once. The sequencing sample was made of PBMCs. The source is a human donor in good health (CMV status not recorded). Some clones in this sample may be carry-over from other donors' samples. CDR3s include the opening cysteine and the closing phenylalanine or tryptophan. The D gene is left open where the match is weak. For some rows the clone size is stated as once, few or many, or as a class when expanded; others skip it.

CDR3 protein: CASSLRGGSTGELFF
CDR3 DNA: TGTGCCAGCAGCTTAAGAGGGGGGAGTACCGGGGAGCTGTTTTTT
D gene: NA
V gene: TRBV7-3
J gene: TRBJ2-2
clone size: NA

CDR3 protein: CASSLDYNTEAFF
CDR3 DNA: TGTGCCAGCAGCTTAGATTATAATACTGAAGCTTTCTTT
D gene: NA
V gene: TRBV7-7
J gene: TRBJ1-1
clone size: few

CDR3 protein: CASSLLLAFNEQFF
CDR3 DNA: TGTGCCAGCAGCTTACTACTAGCCTTCAATGAGCAGTTCTTC
D gene: NA
V gene: TRBV7-2
J gene: TRBJ2-1
clone size: many

CDR3 protein: CASSQDPGNTGELFF
CDR3 DNA: TGTGCCAGCAGCCAGGACCCGGGGAACACCGGGGAGCTGTTTTTT
D gene: NA
V gene: TRBV5-4
J gene: TRBJ2-2
clone size: many

CDR3 protein: CASSQLHSSGNTIYF
CDR3 DNA: TGTGCCAGCAGCCAACTACATTCCTCTGGAAACACCATATATTTT
D gene: NA
V gene: TRBV3-1
J gene: TRBJ1-3
clone size: many

CDR3 protein: CSVERQAYTEAFF
CDR3 DNA: TGCAGCGTTGAGCGACAGGCTTACACTGAAGCTTTCTTT
D gene: NA
V gene: TRBV29-1
J gene: TRBJ1-1
clone size: few

CDR3 protein: CATSSGLAGGLVDTQYF
CDR3 DNA: TGTGCCACCAGCAGCGGTCTAGCGGGAGGTCTTGTAGATACGCAGTATTTT
D gene: TRBD2
V gene: TRBV15
J gene: TRBJ2-3
clone size: NA

CDR3 protein: CASSSTGVGGYTF
CDR3 DNA: TGTGCCAGCAGCTCAACAGGGGTAGGGGGCTACACCTTC
D gene: TRBD1
V gene: TRBV7-2
J gene: TRBJ1-2
clone size: many

CDR3 protein: CSAREGRQDATNEKLFF
CDR3 DNA: TGCAGTGCTAGAGAAGGGAGGCAGGATGCAACTAATGAAAAACTGTTTTTT
D gene: NA
V gene: TRBV20-1
J gene: TRBJ1-4
clone size: few

CDR3 protein: CASSVVAGGPREQYF
CDR3 DNA: TGTGCCAGCAGCGTAGTGGCTGGGGGCCCGAGGGAGCAGTACTTC
D gene: NA
V gene: TRBV9
J gene: TRBJ2-7
clone size: few

CDR3 protein: CASSLAGESGETQYF
CDR3 DNA: TGTGCCAGCAGCTTAGCCGGGGAGAGTGGAGAGACCCAGTACTTC
D gene: NA
V gene: TRBV7-6
J gene: TRBJ2-5
clone size: few

CDR3 protein: CASSYIRGTNTEAFF
CDR3 DNA: TGTGCCAGCAGTTATATCCGGGGGACGAACACTGAAGCTTTCTTT
D gene: NA
V gene: TRBV28
J gene: TRBJ1-1
clone size: NA

CDR3 protein: CASSRRGGISGELFF
CDR3 DNA: TGTGCCAGCAGCCGACGAGGGGGCATATCCGGGGAGCTGTTTTTT
D gene: TRBD1
V gene: TRBV7-3
J gene: TRBJ2-2
clone size: many

CDR3 protein: CASSWTGGNTGELFF
CDR3 DNA: TGTGCCAGCAGTTGGACAGGGGGCAACACCGGGGAGCTGTTTTTT
D gene: TRBD1
V gene: TRBV6-2/TRBV6-3
J gene: TRBJ2-2
clone size: many

CDR3 protein: CASSSTSGTTYEQYF
CDR3 DNA: TGTGCCAGCAGTTCGACTAGCGGAACCACCTACGAGCAGTACTTC
D gene: TRBD2
V gene: TRBV6-2/TRBV6-3
J gene: TRBJ2-7
clone size: NA

CDR3 protein: CASSSLLGTEAFF
CDR3 DNA: TGTGCCAGCAGCTCACTCCTGGGCACTGAAGCTTTCTTT
D gene: NA
V gene: TRBV7-3
J gene: TRBJ1-1
clone size: many

CDR3 protein: CSAQWGTSKNQETQYF
CDR3 DNA: TGCAGTGCCCAGTGGGGGACTAGCAAAAACCAAGAGACCCAGTACTTC
D gene: TRBD2
V gene: TRBV20-1
J gene: TRBJ2-5
clone size: NA